This T cell receptor beta chain was captured in a study of Ad26.COV2.S vaccination and SARS-CoV-2 variants. Whole-study context: Intramuscular Ad26.COV2.S at 5x10^10 or 1x10^11 viral particles.

The CDR3 sequence is 12 residues long. Per germline, CDR1 SGHTA and CDR2 FQGTGA. The ends were cut back, 4 bases at V and 7 bases at J, with 9 bases in the middle. A remark on this clone: Within the sample, other DNA sequences also encode this same CDR3.

The treatment here: about 20 received Ad26.COV2.S at low or high dose, single or two shots; 5 received placebo; per-sample allocation not given. After the first vaccine or placebo injection, samples were drawn on day 63. An Ad26 vector was used to express Wuhan-strain SARS-CoV-2 spike as the vaccine. Assay: immunoSEQ multiplex PCR; the TCRdb copy retains only in-frame clones and omits some. The sample holds approximately 360,000 clones, about four fifths seen once. Sequencing used peripheral blood, obtained in a trial of Ad26.COV2.S vaccine versus placebo. The TCR originated in a person aged 18-60 years who received the Ad26.COV2.S COVID-19 vaccine or a placebo. The V call is TRBV7-3, the J call TRBJ2-3, with a weak D call TRBD2 (5 bases). In nucleotides, the CDR3 is TGTGCCAGCAGCTCAGGACTTAATACGCAGTATTTT. Its translation: CASSSGLNTQYF.